The clone carrying this T cell receptor (beta chain) was detected only a few times. Its specificity is unknown. The data were obtained in a study of T-cell memory formation after mild COVID-19. Overall study findings and caveats: The appearance of some responding clones in pre-infection memory suggested that cross-reactive memory joined.

TCRdb redid the calling of the 5' RACE reads with MiXCR, one entry per CDR3 protein. The sample lists under 200,000 distinct CDR3 sequences; around a tenth were seen once. The CDR3 consists of 12 residues. Deletions cut 0 bases from V and 6 bases from J, with 4 bases between. Germline CDR1 and CDR2: LGHDT and YNNKEL (reference sequence). The chain uses TRBV3-1 and TRBJ2-3, with no clear D. The receptor comes from a man between 18 and 29 years old who had mild COVID-19 (a few samples of this study predate the infection). Cell type and time point are not known. The specimen sequenced was PBMCs or a T cell subset sorted from them (not recorded which). CDR3 region: CASSQDMDTQYF. CDR3 sequence (DNA): TGTGCCAGCAGCCAAGATATGGATACGCAGTATTTT.